The sample holds a few counts of the clone carrying this T cell receptor (beta chain). Its antigen remains unidentified. This record comes from a study of identical twins. Findings of the study overall: Interpretation of the results relied on cross-sectional statistical analysis and not on following the same donors.

Carrying unique molecular identifiers, the cDNA also gained a universal primer site through template switching. TCRdb analysed the 5' RACE reads with MiXCR anew, one entry per CDR3 protein. In the table there are about 200,000 distinct CDR3 sequences, over 5% of which are singletons. The sample also formed part of further work on T cells expressing NK-cell markers.

The receptor comes from a woman younger than 30 in good health. Specimen: CD8+ T cells sorted from blood.

This chain's CDR3 is CASSWGGGAFF. The CDR3 nucleotides read TGTGCCAGCAGTTGGGGAGGGGGAGCTTTCTTT. The chain recombines TRBV12-3 or TRBV12-4 with TRBJ1-1; TRBD1 might be the D (6 bases). Trimming stripped 4 bases from V and 10 bases from J, with 10 bases between. The CDR3 is 11 residues long.